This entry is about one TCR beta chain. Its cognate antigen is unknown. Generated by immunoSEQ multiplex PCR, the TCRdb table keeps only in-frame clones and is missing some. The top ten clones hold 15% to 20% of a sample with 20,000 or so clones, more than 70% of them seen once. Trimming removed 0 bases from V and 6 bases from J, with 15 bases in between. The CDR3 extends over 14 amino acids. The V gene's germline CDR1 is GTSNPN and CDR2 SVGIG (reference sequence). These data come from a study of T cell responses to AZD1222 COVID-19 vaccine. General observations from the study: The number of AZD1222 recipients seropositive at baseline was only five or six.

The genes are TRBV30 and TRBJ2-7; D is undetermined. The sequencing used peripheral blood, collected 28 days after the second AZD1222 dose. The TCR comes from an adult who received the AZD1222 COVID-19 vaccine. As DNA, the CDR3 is TGTGCCTGGAGTGTATATGGCCTGGTCTCCGAGCAGTACTTC. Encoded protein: CAWSVYGLVSEQYF.